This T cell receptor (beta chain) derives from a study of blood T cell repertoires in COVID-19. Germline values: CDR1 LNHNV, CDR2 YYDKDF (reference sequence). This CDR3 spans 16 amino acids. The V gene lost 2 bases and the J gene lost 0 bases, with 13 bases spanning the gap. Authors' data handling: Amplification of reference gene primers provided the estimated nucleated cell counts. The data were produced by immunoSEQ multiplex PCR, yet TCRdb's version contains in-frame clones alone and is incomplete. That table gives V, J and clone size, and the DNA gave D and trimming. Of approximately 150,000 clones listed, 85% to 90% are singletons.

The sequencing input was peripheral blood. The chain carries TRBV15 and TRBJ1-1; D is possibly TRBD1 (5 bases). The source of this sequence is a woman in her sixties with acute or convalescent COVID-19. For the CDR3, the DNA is TGTGCCACCAGCAGACAGGGTAGGGATATGAACACTGAAGCTTTCTTT. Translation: CATSRQGRDMNTEAFF. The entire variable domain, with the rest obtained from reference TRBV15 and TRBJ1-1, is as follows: DAMVIQNPRYQVTQFGKPVTLSCSQTLNHNVMYWYQQKSSQAPKLLFHYYDKDFNNEADTPDNFQSRRPNTSFCFLDIRSPGLGDTAMYLCATSRQGRDMNTEAFFGQGTRLTVV.